The present TCR beta chain was sequenced within a study of blood T cell repertoires in COVID-19. A few counts support this clone. V lost 1 base to trimming and J lost 5 bases, with 13 bases between them. Germline V lookup: CDR1 SGDLS, CDR2 YYNGEE. The CDR3 has 15 amino acids. As originally analysed: Cell counts per sample came from amplifying reference gene primers. Method: immunoSEQ multiplex PCR; TCRdb's copy keeps in-frame clones and lacks some. The V and J calls and clone size were taken over from that table, and D and trimming were inferred from the DNA. The profile covers about 67,000 clones, with 75% to 90% appearing a single time and approximately 8.3% taken by the ten largest.

This rearrangement joins TRBV9 to TRBJ2-1; tentative D call: TRBD1 (6 bases). The sample taken for sequencing was peripheral blood. The TCR comes from a man between 50 and 59 years old with active COVID-19. CDR3 in DNA: TGTGCCAGCAGCGTAAGGCAGGGGACGAACAATGAGCAGTTCTTC. Amino acids: CASSVRQGTNNEQFF.